Listed here are 21 T cell receptor beta chains from one sample, sequenced in a study of cytomegalovirus exposure and HLA in healthy donors. Vbeta (60) and Jbeta (13) primers were used in the PCR. Some clones are missing from TCRdb's copy, which holds only in-frame ones; the method was immunoSEQ multiplex PCR. Of about 92,000 clones listed, more than 60% are singletons. The sample taken for sequencing was PBMCs. These receptors were taken from a man in his forties or fifties in good health and CMV-seropositive.

The chain combines TRBV11-2 with TRBJ1-1; tentative D call: TRBD1 (5 bases). Germline V gives CDR1 SGHAT, CDR2 FQNNGV. V lost 0 bases and J lost 10, with 12 bases in between. The CDR3 runs to 13 residues. The CDR3 DNA reads as TGTGCCAGCAGCTTAGATCTAGGGGCGCGAGCTTTCTTT. This codes for CASSLDLGARAFF.

Comments on this clone: Mismatch with germline at one junction end may stem from a read error. The genes are TRBV5-6 and TRBJ1-2; D call uncertain. CDR3 length equals 14 residues. The germline gives CDR1 SGHDT, CDR2 YYEEEE. This CDR3 reads CASSLERGNDGYTF. The CDR3 DNA is TGTGCCAGCAGCTTGGAGCGGGGTAACGATGGCTACACCTTC.

This chain links TRBV12-5 with TRBJ2-1; 13 bases line up with TRBD2. This CDR3 is built from 18 residues. V shed 1 base and J 5 bases; nucleotides not matched to a gene: 8. Germline V gene sequence: CDR1 LGHNT, CDR2 FRNRAP. CDR3 loop: CASGLALGGTSGDNEQFF. Written as DNA, the CDR3 is TGTGCTAGTGGTTTGGCCCTCGGAGGGACTAGCGGGGACAATGAGCAGTTCTTC.

The V call is TRBV6-1, the J call TRBJ2-1, with D possibly TRBD1 on 6 matching bases. Germline assignment: CDR1 MNHNS and CDR2 SASEGT. Trimming took 1 base from V and 13 from J, leaving 17 bases between them. The CDR3 is made up of 14 amino acids. The CDR3 DNA reads TGTGCCAGCAGTGAAGATTACGTAGGGGGTAAACAGTTCTTC. It translates to CASSEDYVGGKQFF.

The gene calls are TRBV7-9 and TRBJ2-1; 8 positions match TRBD1. The CDR3 is 17 amino acids. V shed 5 bases and J 8 bases; nucleotides not matched to a gene: 17. Germline CDR1 is SEHNR and CDR2 is FQNEAQ (reference sequence). CDR3 residues: CASSPRRNGQGHHEQFF. CDR3 nucleotide sequence: TGTGCCAGCAGCCCCCGCCGAAATGGACAGGGACATCATGAGCAGTTCTTC.

This clone was seen more than once but under ten times. The chain employs TRBV29-1 and TRBJ2-1; 8 nucleotides match TRBD2. The V gene end was trimmed by 6 bases and the J gene end by 3 bases; junction bases not matched to a gene: 7. Per the germline V gene, CDR1 is SQVTM and CDR2 is ANQGSEA. This CDR3 region has 14 residues. Here the CDR3 reads CSVNSGGGYNEQFF. The CDR3 bases are TGCAGCGTGAACAGCGGGGGAGGCTACAATGAGCAGTTCTTC.

The V and J genes are TRBV4-1 and TRBJ2-3; 9 bases are shared with TRBD2. V lost 1 base, J lost 4 bases, and 6 bases stayed unmatched. CDR1 is MGHRA and CDR2 is YSYEKL in the germline V gene. The CDR3 runs to 16 residues. The CDR3 protein is CASSQGIAGAADTQYF. The CDR3, as DNA: TGCGCCAGCAGCCAAGGAATAGCGGGGGCGGCAGATACGCAGTATTTT.

The V call is TRBV25-1, the J call TRBJ2-1; D is perhaps TRBD1 (6 bases). Trimming removed 8 bases from V and 6 bases from J, with 17 bases in between. CDR3 length equals 14 residues. The germline V gene has CDR1 MGHDK and CDR2 SYGVNS. CDR3 in amino acids: CASGLRGGFNEQFF. As DNA, the CDR3 is TGTGCCAGCGGTCTCAGGGGCGGCTTCAATGAGCAGTTCTTC.

V gene TRBV10-1 combines with J gene TRBJ2-4; 9 bases map to TRBD1. Germline-derived CDR1 and CDR2 are WNHNN and SYGVQD (reference sequence). Losses at the gene ends were 8 bases for V and 2 bases for J; bases not matched to a gene: 7. The CDR3 runs 15 residues. The CDR3 region has the DNA TGCGCCAGCGCCGGGACAGGGAGGCCCAAAAACATTCAGTACTTC. Its translation is CASAGTGRPKNIQYF.

The chain employs TRBV11-2 and TRBJ2-7, with TRBD1 as a possible D gene (6 bases). Trimming took 0 bases from V and 6 from J, leaving 9 bases between them. In germline, CDR1 is SGHAT, CDR2 FQNNGV. The CDR3 contains 13 residues. The CDR3 DNA follows: TGTGCCAGCAGCTTAGACCAGGGGCTCGAGCAGTACTTC. Translated, it gives CASSLDQGLEQYF.

This clone was detected only once. J is TRBJ2-5 and V is TRBV5-6; 10 positions agree with TRBD1. The CDR3 length is 13 residues. The trim removed 4 bases at V and 9 bases at J, leaving 6 bases unmatched. In germline, CDR1 is SGHDT, CDR2 YYEEEE. The CDR3 DNA follows: TGTGCCAGCAGCATAGGACAGGGGGGGGCCCAGTACTTC. Protein product: CASSIGQGGAQYF.

The chain carries TRBV7-3 and TRBJ1-2, with 12 bases identical to TRBD1. This CDR3 region has 14 residues. CDR1 and CDR2 (germline): SGHTA, FQGTGA. The junction had 5 bases not matched to a gene; V was cut back by 5 bases and J by 7 bases. The CDR3, as DNA: TGTGCCAGCAGCCCCGGGACAGGGGGCAGTGGCTACACCTTC. Protein: CASSPGTGGSGYTF. The complete variable domain, with remaining parts taken from reference TRBV7-3 and TRBJ1-2, reads GAGVSQTPSNKVTEKGKYVELRCDPISGHTALYWYRQSLGQGPEFLIYFQGTGAADDSGLPNDRFFAVRPEGSVSTLKIQRTERGDSAVYLCASSPGTGGSGYTFGSGTRLTVV.

The table lists this clone with a count of one. The CDR3 sequence: CASSPQALANEQFF. The CDR3 region has the DNA TGTGCCAGCTCACCACAAGCCCTCGCGAATGAGCAGTTCTTC. The chain couples TRBV18 to TRBJ2-1; D unclear. V dropped 1 base and J dropped 7 bases, with 11 bases sitting between them. Germline CDR1 KGHSH, CDR2 LQKENI. The length of the CDR3 is 14 residues.

The chain employs TRBV2 and TRBJ2-2; D not certain. The V end lost 0 bases, the J end lost 8 bases, and 7 bases lay between the germline ends. This CDR3 comprises 13 residues. The germline V gene encodes CDR1 SNHLY and CDR2 FYNNEI. The CDR3 DNA sequence: TGTGCCAGCAGTGAAGCGGCTGTGGGGGAGCTGTTTTTT. Translating gives CASSEAAVGELFF. The entire variable domain, with the rest obtained from reference TRBV2 and TRBJ2-2, is as follows: EPEVTQTPSHQVTQMGQEVILRCVPISNHLYFYWYRQILGQKVEFLVSFYNNEISEKSEIFDDQFSVERPDGSNFTLKIRSTKLEDSAMYFCASSEAAVGELFFGEGSRLTVL.

This clone showed up just once. This chain uses TRBV7-3 with TRBJ1-5, with 7 bases matching TRBD1. J gave up 7 bases and V 7 bases, and 10 bases lay outside the gene matches. The CDR3 loop spans 14 amino acids. CDR1 and CDR2 from the germline V gene are SGHTA and FQGTGA. The DNA of the CDR3 is TGTGCCAGCAATCCGGGAGGGGGCATCCAGCCCCAGCATTTT. It is translated as CASNPGGGIQPQHF.

The genes are TRBV6-6 and TRBJ2-5; a weak D match, TRBD1 (6 bases). Germline V lookup: CDR1 MNHNY, CDR2 SVGAGI (reference sequence). V was pared by 5 bases and J by 1 base, with 11 bases between. The CDR3 runs 14 residues. The CDR3 loop is CASSTRTAQETQYF. The CDR3 bases are TGTGCCAGCAGTACCCGGACAGCCCAAGAGACCCAGTACTTC.

This chain joins TRBV27 and TRBJ1-6; D gene ambiguous. The germline V and J ends were trimmed by 6 bases and 4 bases, with 16 bases remaining between them. Germline-derived CDR1 and CDR2 are MNHEY and SMNVEV (reference sequence). This CDR3 contains 16 residues. CDR3 residues: CASSPLTALYNSPLHF. The CDR3, as DNA: TGTGCCAGCAGCCCTCTAACAGCCTTATATAATTCACCCCTCCACTTT.

As concerns this clone: One junction end disagrees with the germline gene, perhaps due to a read error. The chain combines TRBV5-1 with TRBJ1-5; D possibly corresponds to TRBD1 (6 bases). Germline V gene sequence: CDR1 SGHRS, CDR2 YFSETQ. This CDR3 contains 17 residues. The CDR3 loop reads CASSPQVGGAGNQPQNF. The CDR3 nucleotides read TGCGCCAGCAGCCCTCAAGTTGGGGGCGCGGGCAATCAGCCCCAGAATTTT.

The chain combines TRBV9 with TRBJ1-2; TRBD1 matches 7 bases. Germline V gene data show CDR1 as SGDLS and CDR2 as YYNGEE. The CDR3 has 17 amino acids. Unmatched junction bases numbered 19, after V lost 4 bases and J lost 7 bases. CDR3 in DNA: TGTGCCAGCAGCACCCGACAGGGATGGTCTCCACGGGCTGGCTACACCTTC. This gives the protein CASSTRQGWSPRAGYTF. The full variable domain, completed using reference TRBV9 and TRBJ1-2, is DSGVTQTPKHLITATGQRVTLRCSPRSGDLSVYWYQQSLDQGLQFLIQYYNGEERAKGNILERFSAQQFPDLHSELNLSSLELGDSALYFCASSTRQGWSPRAGYTFGSGTRLTVV.

This chain uses TRBV28 with TRBJ1-5, with 9 bases fitting TRBD1. Germline V lookup: CDR1 MDHEN, CDR2 SYDVKM. The V segment lost 6 bases and the J segment 3 bases; nucleotides outside the gene matches: 12. This CDR3 region has 17 residues. The CDR3 sequence: CASRTESLQGANQPQHF. The CDR3 DNA sequence: TGTGCCAGCAGAACAGAAAGCCTACAGGGGGCCAATCAGCCCCAGCATTTT.

This clone was seen only once. V and J are TRBV5-1 and TRBJ1-5; possible D gene TRBD1, 5 bases. Germline assignment: CDR1 SGHRS and CDR2 YFSETQ. The CDR3 consists of 15 residues. V was pared by 4 bases and J by 2 bases, with 13 bases between. CDR3 amino acids: CASSPSDRGNQPQHF. CDR3 nucleotides: TGCGCCAGCAGCCCATCCGACAGAGGCAATCAGCCCCAGCATTTT.